A single T cell receptor beta chain is shown here with its context. What it binds is not known. The source of the sample is a study of T cell repertoires in cytomegalovirus infection. On the study more broadly: CMV epitopes that were recently identified and HLA-C-restricted were used alongside well-studied HLA-B-restricted ones. An indication of both CMV infection and matching HLA type came from public TCR beta signatures.

TCRdb used MiXCR to reprocess the reads, holding one entry per CDR3 protein. There are fewer than 900,000 distinct CDR3 sequences in the sample; almost 30% occur only once, and about 12% lies in the top ten. The sample in question was cultured CD8+ T cells from PBMCs, obtained from culture after CMV antigen stimulation. The receptor was isolated from a human donor in good health (CMV status not recorded). Some clones in this sample may be carry-over from other donors' samples.

DNA of the CDR3: TGCGCCAGCAGTCAATCGATACAGGGATTACGCAATCAGCCCCAGCATTTT. Translating gives CASSQSIQGLRNQPQHF. The rearrangement links TRBV23-1 to TRBJ1-5; tentatively, D is TRBD1 (6 bases). TRBV23-1 is treated as an ORF (open reading frame) with a function not yet certain. There are 17 residues in the CDR3. The V end was cut by 0 bases, the J end by 2 bases, with 14 bases between.